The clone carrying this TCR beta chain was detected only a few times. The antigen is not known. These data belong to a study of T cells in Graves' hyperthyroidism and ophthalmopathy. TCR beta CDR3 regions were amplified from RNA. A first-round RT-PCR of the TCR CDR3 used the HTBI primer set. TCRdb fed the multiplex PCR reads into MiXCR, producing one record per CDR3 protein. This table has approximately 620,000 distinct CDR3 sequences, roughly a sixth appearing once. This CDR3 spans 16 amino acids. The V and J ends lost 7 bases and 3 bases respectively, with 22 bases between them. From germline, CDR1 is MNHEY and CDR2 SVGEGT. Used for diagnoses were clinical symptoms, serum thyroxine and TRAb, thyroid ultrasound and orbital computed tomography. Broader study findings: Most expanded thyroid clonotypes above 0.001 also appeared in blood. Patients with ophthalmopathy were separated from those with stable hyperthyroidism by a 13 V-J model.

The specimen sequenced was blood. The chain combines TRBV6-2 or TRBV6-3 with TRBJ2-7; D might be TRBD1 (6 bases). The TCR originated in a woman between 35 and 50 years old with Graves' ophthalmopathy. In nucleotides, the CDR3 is TGTGCCAGCATCCCCAGGGGCGGTCCCCCCCTCTACGAGCAGTACTTC. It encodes CASIPRGGPPLYEQYF.